Presented here are 28 T cell receptor beta chains from one specimen sequenced in a study of blood T cell repertoires in COVID-19. Assay: immunoSEQ multiplex PCR; the TCRdb copy retains only in-frame clones and omits some. Of about 270,000 clones listed, 70% to 90% were seen once; the top ten hold around 9.8%. Material for sequencing was PBMCs or T cells enriched from blood (not recorded which). These receptors all come from a woman between 45 and 60 years old with acute COVID-19.

V gene TRBV6-5 combines with J gene TRBJ1-6; D remains unclear. CDR1 and CDR2 from the germline V gene are MNHEY and SVGAGI. Trimming took off 2 bases at V and 10 bases at J, with 15 bases between the two ends. This CDR3 is built from 15 residues. The CDR3 loop is CASSYVRAGGSPLHF. CDR3 in DNA: TGTGCCAGCAGTTACGTACGAGCCGGCGGCTCACCCCTCCACTTT.

The CDR3 DNA reads TGTGCCATCAGTGAGCCGACAGGGGGCCGTGAAAAACTGTTTTTT. Protein: CAISEPTGGREKLFF. V and J are TRBV10-3 and TRBJ1-4; 10 positions match TRBD1. The CDR3 is made up of 15 amino acids. The junction had 4 bases not matched to a gene; V was cut back by 2 bases and J by 7 bases. Germline values: CDR1 ENHRY, CDR2 SYGVKD.

The gene calls are TRBV2 and TRBJ1-5; D gene uncertain. Germline assignment: CDR1 SNHLY and CDR2 FYNNEI. CDR3 length: 16 amino acids. Between the trimmed V and J ends, which lost 4 bases and 0 bases, there was a span of 13 bases. CDR3 amino acids: CASSAYYPNSNQPQHF. For the CDR3, the DNA is TGTGCCAGCAGTGCCTATTACCCAAATAGCAATCAGCCCCAGCATTTT.

The CDR3 spells CAISPGGQTEAFF. In DNA, the CDR3 is TGTGCCATCAGCCCGGGGGGGCAGACTGAAGCTTTCTTT. This sequence joins TRBV10-3 and TRBJ1-1; D might be TRBD1 (6 bases). Germline lookup yields CDR1 ENHRY and CDR2 SYGVKD. V was pared by 6 bases and J by 5 bases, with 13 bases between. This CDR3 has 13 residues.

The gene calls are TRBV5-1 and TRBJ1-1; D unclear. This CDR3 has 13 amino acids. Germline lookup yields CDR1 SGHRS and CDR2 YFSETQ. V was cut by 3 bases and J by 1 base, with 7 bases left in between. The chain's CDR3 is CASSWAQNTEAFF. CDR3 sequence (DNA): TGCGCCAGCAGCTGGGCCCAGAACACTGAAGCTTTCTTT.

The chain carries TRBV3-1 (or the pseudogene TRBV3-2) and TRBJ2-5; TRBD2 might be the D (5 bases). The CDR3 covers 14 residues. V lost 3 bases and J lost 5, with 13 bases in between. The germline gives CDR1 LGHDT, CDR2 YNNKEL (reference sequence). For the CDR3, the DNA is TGTGCCAGCAGCCACCCACTAGTTAGGGAGACCCAGTACTTC. Its translation is CASSHPLVRETQYF.

The J gene is TRBJ1-5, the V gene TRBV4-3; the D is unclear. Germline CDR1 and CDR2: LGHNA and YSLEER. The CDR3 covers 17 residues. Between the trimmed V and J ends, which lost 4 bases and 5 bases, there was a span of 21 bases. As DNA, the CDR3 is TGCGCCAGCAGCCTAAAGATAAGTAATTCTCGGGATCAGCCCCAGCATTTT. Translating it yields CASSLKISNSRDQPQHF.

The chain joins TRBV5-1 to TRBJ1-1; tentatively, D is TRBD1 (5 bases). The germline gives CDR1 SGHRS, CDR2 YFSETQ. V was shortened by 0 bases and J by 10 bases, with 13 bases between the two germline ends. The CDR3 covers 13 residues. DNA for the CDR3: TGCGCCAGCAGCTTGGGGCAGACAGAATTAGCTTTCTTT. This gives the protein CASSLGQTELAFF.

The chain joins TRBV7-6 to TRBJ2-1, with no clear D. The ends were cut back, 4 bases at V and 9 bases at J, with 16 bases in the middle. This CDR3 contains 14 residues. The germline CDR1 and CDR2 sequences are SGHVS and FNYEAQ. The CDR3 sequence is CASSSTSGDGEQFF. The CDR3 coding sequence is TGTGCCAGCAGCTCCACTTCCGGAGATGGTGAGCAGTTCTTC.

In this sample, this clone turned up a few times. The chain couples TRBV14 to TRBJ2-1; the D gene is possibly TRBD1 (6 bases). Looked up from germline, CDR1 is SGHDN and CDR2 is FVKESK. Trimming removed 9 bases at V and 2 bases at J, with 17 bases between. The CDR3 has 15 amino acids. CDR3 region: CASGGGQHTYNEQFF. In nucleotides, the CDR3 is TGTGCCAGTGGAGGTGGACAGCATACCTACAATGAGCAGTTCTTC.

The rearrangement uses TRBV9 and TRBJ1-3, with a possible D match to TRBD1 (6 bases). Trimming shortened V by 4 bases and J by 6 bases, and 14 bases separated the two germline ends. The germline gives CDR1 SGDLS, CDR2 YYNGEE. The CDR3 runs to 14 residues. The CDR3 loop is CASSTGQTLNTIYF. CDR3 DNA: TGTGCCAGCAGCACCGGACAGACTTTAAACACCATATATTTT. The full variable domain, in which reference TRBV9 and TRBJ1-3 provide the parts outside the CDR3, is DSGVTQTPKHLITATGQRVTLRCSPRSGDLSVYWYQQSLDQGLQFLIQYYNGEERAKGNILERFSAQQFPDLHSELNLSSLELGDSALYFCASSTGQTLNTIYFGEGSWLTVV.

This chain links TRBV19 with TRBJ1-5, with 7 bases that match TRBD1. Germline-derived CDR1 and CDR2 are LNHDA and SQIVND (reference sequence). CDR3 length: 18 residues. The V segment lost 3 bases and the J segment 6 bases; nucleotides outside the gene matches: 17. CDR3 nucleotide sequence: TGTGCCAGTAGTATCAGCGAGAAGACAGGGAGGTATGGTCAGCCCCAGCATTTT. Protein product: CASSISEKTGRYGQPQHF.

The chain is built from TRBV29-1 and TRBJ2-1; TRBD1 matches 7 bases. Trimming at V came to 7 bases and at J to 2 bases, leaving 2 bases not matched to a gene. Germline V CDR1 and CDR2: SQVTM, ANQGSEA. The CDR3 covers 12 residues. Here the CDR3 DNA reads TGCAGCGGAGGGGGCGCCTACAATGAGCAGTTCTTC. It yields the protein CSGGGAYNEQFF.

V usage is TRBV12-3 or TRBV12-4 and J usage is TRBJ2-5; the match to TRBD2 covers 9 bases. The CDR3 consists of 13 residues. V shed 6 bases, J shed 5 bases, and the junction held 4 bases outside the gene matches. Here the CDR3 DNA reads TGTGCCAGCAGGCGGGGGGGTTCGGAGACCCAGTACTTC. This sequence encodes CASRRGGSETQYF.

This clone was detected only once. This chain uses TRBV2 with TRBJ2-7; possibly TRBD1 for D (6 bases). The germline V gene has CDR1 SNHLY and CDR2 FYNNEI. The length of the CDR3 is 14 residues. With 8 bases removed from V and 2 bases from J, the gap between germline ends came to 16 bases. CDR3 DNA sequence: TGTGCCAGCGGACGGGACACAAGCCCCTACGAGCAGTACTTC. Protein sequence: CASGRDTSPYEQYF.

The chain carries TRBV10-3 and TRBJ1-5; D is ambiguous. The CDR3 contains 14 residues. Germline lookup yields CDR1 ENHRY and CDR2 SYGVKD. Trimming took off 2 bases at V and 4 bases at J, with 9 bases between the two ends. CDR3: CAISERRENQPQHF. CDR3 DNA sequence: TGTGCCATCAGTGAGAGGAGGGAAAATCAGCCCCAGCATTTT.

The chain uses TRBV12-5 and TRBJ2-1; 11 bases agree with TRBD1. From germline, CDR1 is LGHNT and CDR2 FRNRAP. Trimming at V came to 5 bases and at J to 0 bases, leaving 3 bases not matched to a gene. This CDR3 region has 16 residues. The CDR3 reads CASGGGTGGSYNEQFF. For the CDR3, the DNA is TGTGCTAGTGGTGGCGGGACAGGGGGCTCCTACAATGAGCAGTTCTTC.

The chain links TRBV18 to TRBJ1-2; a weak D match, TRBD1 (5 bases). The V gene lost 3 bases and the J gene lost 6 bases, with 14 bases spanning the gap. The CDR3 spans 14 residues. Germline V lookup: CDR1 KGHSH, CDR2 LQKENI. The CDR3 protein is CASSPSRGNNGYTF. In DNA form, the CDR3 reads TGTGCCAGCTCACCGTCGCGGGGGAACAATGGCTACACCTTC.

This clone appeared a few times. The V call is TRBV5-1, the J call TRBJ1-1; tentatively, D is TRBD1 (6 bases). Germline V gene lookup returns CDR1 SGHRS and CDR2 YFSETQ. The CDR3 consists of 13 residues. V was clipped by 5 bases and J by 4 bases, with 12 bases between them. The CDR3 bases are TGCGCCAGCAGACCGACAGGTTCCACTGAAGCTTTCTTT. It encodes CASRPTGSTEAFF.

The chain recombines TRBV7-9 with TRBJ2-7; D is uncertain. The CDR3 covers 13 residues. Trimming cost V 1 base and J 1 base, with 5 bases left between them. Germline-derived CDR1 and CDR2 are SEHNR and FQNEAQ (reference sequence). The CDR3 sequence: CASSLDKSYEQYF. The CDR3 DNA reads as TGTGCCAGCAGCTTAGACAAATCCTACGAGCAGTACTTC.

The chain links TRBV4-3 to TRBJ1-2; maybe TRBD1 (6 bases). The CDR3 totals 16 residues. Trimming stripped 0 bases from V and 3 bases from J, with 14 bases between. Per germline, CDR1 LGHNA and CDR2 YSLEER. The CDR3 is CASSQDRTALHYGYTF. The DNA of the CDR3 is TGCGCCAGCAGCCAAGATAGGACAGCGCTACACTATGGCTACACCTTC.

V and J are TRBV2 and TRBJ1-2; 9 nucleotides align to TRBD1. Per the germline V gene, CDR1 is SNHLY and CDR2 is FYNNEI. J gave up 3 bases and V 5 bases, and 4 bases lay outside the gene matches. The CDR3 totals 14 residues. CDR3: CASSRDREDYGYTF. CDR3 DNA: TGTGCCAGCAGTCGGGACAGGGAAGACTATGGCTACACCTTC.

V is TRBV7-8 and J is TRBJ2-3, with 7 nucleotides matching TRBD2. After removal of 1 base from V and 8 bases from J, the junction contained 3 bases not matched to a gene. This CDR3 comprises 13 residues. CDR1 and CDR2 from the germline V gene are SGHVS and FQNEAQ. The CDR3 protein is CASSLVTGGTQYF. Here the CDR3 DNA reads TGTGCCAGCAGCTTAGTGACGGGGGGTACGCAGTATTTT.

The chain carries TRBV15 and TRBJ2-1, with D uncertain. Trimming stripped 5 bases from V and 5 bases from J, with 19 bases between. The CDR3 runs to 16 residues. Looked up from germline, CDR1 is LNHNV and CDR2 is YYDKDF (reference sequence). DNA for the CDR3: TGTGCCACCAGCTCGTATCCCTCGACACCCCACAATGAGCAGTTCTTC. Translating gives CATSSYPSTPHNEQFF.

The V and J genes are TRBV5-1 and TRBJ1-1; TRBD1 might be the D (6 bases). V dropped 4 bases and J dropped 4 bases, with 20 bases sitting between them. The germline gives CDR1 SGHRS, CDR2 YFSETQ. The CDR3 contains 16 residues. The CDR3 nucleotides are TGCGCCAGCAGCAAAAATGTGGGGACATCGAGCACTGAAGCTTTCTTT. Amino acid sequence: CASSKNVGTSSTEAFF.

The chain is built from TRBV5-4 and TRBJ1-1; 10 nucleotides match TRBD1. V shed 3 bases and J 5 bases; nucleotides not matched to a gene: 7. Germline CDR1 SGHNT, CDR2 YYREEE (reference sequence). CDR3 length equals 15 residues. CDR3 sequence: CASSSGTGVGTEAFF. The CDR3 DNA sequence: TGTGCCAGCAGCTCCGGGACAGGGGTCGGGACTGAAGCTTTCTTT.

The gene calls are TRBV2 and TRBJ1-2; unclear D gene. This CDR3 has 14 residues. The V gene's germline CDR1 is SNHLY and CDR2 FYNNEI. Trimming removed 9 bases from V and 0 bases from J, with 14 bases in between. The CDR3 DNA reads as TGTGCCAGTTCAGTAGACATGGCTAACTATGGCTACACCTTC. Protein: CASSVDMANYGYTF.

The V call is TRBV7-9, the J call TRBJ1-3; no definite D call. Germline loops: CDR1 SEHNR, CDR2 FQNEAQ (reference sequence). This CDR3 spans 14 amino acids. The germline V and J ends were trimmed by 5 bases and 4 bases, with 12 bases remaining between them. The CDR3 reads CASSRWTGGNTIYF. The CDR3 nucleotides are TGTGCCAGCAGCCGCTGGACGGGAGGAAACACCATATATTTT.